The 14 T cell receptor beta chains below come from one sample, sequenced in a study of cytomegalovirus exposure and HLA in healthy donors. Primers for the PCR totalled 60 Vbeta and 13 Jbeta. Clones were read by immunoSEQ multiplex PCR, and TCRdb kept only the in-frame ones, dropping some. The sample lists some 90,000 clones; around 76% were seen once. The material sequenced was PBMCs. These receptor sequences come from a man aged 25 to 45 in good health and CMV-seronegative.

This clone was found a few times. CDR3 DNA sequence: TGTGCCATCAGTTCGACAGGGGGCGGTGAAAAACTGTTTTTT. Translation: CAISSTGGGEKLFF. This chain uses TRBV10-3 with TRBJ1-4, with TRBD1 matching 10 bases. CDR1 and CDR2 from the germline V gene are ENHRY and SYGVKD. The CDR3 totals 14 residues. After removal of 5 bases from V and 7 bases from J, the junction contained 4 bases not matched to a gene.

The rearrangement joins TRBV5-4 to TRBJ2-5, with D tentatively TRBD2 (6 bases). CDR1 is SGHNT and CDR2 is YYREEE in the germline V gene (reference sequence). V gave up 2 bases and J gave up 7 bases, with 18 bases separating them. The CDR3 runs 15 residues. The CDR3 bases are TGTGCCAGCAGCTTAAAGGACTATCTAAAAGGGACCCAGTACTTC. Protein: CASSLKDYLKGTQYF.

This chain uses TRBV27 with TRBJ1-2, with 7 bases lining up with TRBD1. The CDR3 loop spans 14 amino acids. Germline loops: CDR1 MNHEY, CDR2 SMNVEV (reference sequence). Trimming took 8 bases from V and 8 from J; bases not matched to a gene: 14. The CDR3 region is CASLGVRTGGGYTF. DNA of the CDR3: TGTGCCAGCCTTGGGGTGAGGACAGGAGGGGGCTACACCTTC.

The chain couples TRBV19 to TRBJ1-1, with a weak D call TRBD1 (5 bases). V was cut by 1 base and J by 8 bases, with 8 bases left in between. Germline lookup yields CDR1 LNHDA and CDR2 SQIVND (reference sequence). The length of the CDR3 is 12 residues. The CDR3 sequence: CASSIVGAEAFF. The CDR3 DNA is TGTGCCAGTAGTATAGTTGGGGCAGAAGCTTTCTTT.

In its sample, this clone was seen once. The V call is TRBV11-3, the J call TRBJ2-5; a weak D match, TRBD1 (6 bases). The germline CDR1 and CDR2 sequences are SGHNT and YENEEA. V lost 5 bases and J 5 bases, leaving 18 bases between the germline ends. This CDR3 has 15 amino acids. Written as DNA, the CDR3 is TGTGCCAGCAGCCCGGGACACTTGGTTGGGGAGACCCAGTACTTC. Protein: CASSPGHLVGETQYF.

The CDR3 here is CASSSISGVAKNIQYF. CDR3 DNA: TGTGCCAGCAGCTCGATTAGCGGGGTAGCCAAAAACATTCAGTACTTC. The J gene is TRBJ2-4, the V gene TRBV7-8; TRBD2 matches at 8 bases. With V trimmed by 4 bases and J by 0 bases, 5 bases remained unmatched. In germline, CDR1 is SGHVS, CDR2 FQNEAQ. This CDR3 has 16 residues.

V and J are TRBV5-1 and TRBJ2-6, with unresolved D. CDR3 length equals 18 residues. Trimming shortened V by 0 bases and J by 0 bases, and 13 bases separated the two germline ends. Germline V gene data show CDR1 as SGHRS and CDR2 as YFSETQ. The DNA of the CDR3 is TGCGCCAGCAGCTTGGTGTCAGTCGGGTACTCTGGGGCCAACGTCCTGACTTTC. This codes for CASSLVSVGYSGANVLTF.

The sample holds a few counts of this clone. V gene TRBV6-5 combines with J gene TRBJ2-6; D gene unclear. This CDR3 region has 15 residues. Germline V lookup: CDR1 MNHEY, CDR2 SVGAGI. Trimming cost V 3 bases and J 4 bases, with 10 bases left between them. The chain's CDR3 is CASSYYVAGANVLTF. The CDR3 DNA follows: TGTGCCAGCAGTTATTACGTTGCGGGGGCCAACGTCCTGACTTTC.

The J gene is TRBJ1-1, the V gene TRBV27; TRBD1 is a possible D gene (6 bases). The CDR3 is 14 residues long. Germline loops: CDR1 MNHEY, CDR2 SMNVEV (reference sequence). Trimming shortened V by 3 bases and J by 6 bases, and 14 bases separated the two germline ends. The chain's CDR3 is CASSFTRGRAEAFF. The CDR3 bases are TGTGCCAGCAGTTTCACCAGGGGACGGGCTGAAGCTTTCTTT.

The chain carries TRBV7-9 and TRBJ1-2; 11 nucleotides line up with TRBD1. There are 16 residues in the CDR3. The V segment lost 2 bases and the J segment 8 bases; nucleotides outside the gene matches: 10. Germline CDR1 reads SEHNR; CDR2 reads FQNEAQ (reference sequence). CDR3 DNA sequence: TGTGCCAGCAGCTTAATGAGGGACAGGGGGTCCTTGGGCTACACCTTC. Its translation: CASSLMRDRGSLGYTF.

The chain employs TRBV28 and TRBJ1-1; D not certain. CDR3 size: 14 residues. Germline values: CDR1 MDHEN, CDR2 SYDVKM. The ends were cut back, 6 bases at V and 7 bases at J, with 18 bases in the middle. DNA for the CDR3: TGTGCCAGCAGCCTCCTCATGGGCCATTTTGAAGCTTTCTTT. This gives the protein CASSLLMGHFEAFF.

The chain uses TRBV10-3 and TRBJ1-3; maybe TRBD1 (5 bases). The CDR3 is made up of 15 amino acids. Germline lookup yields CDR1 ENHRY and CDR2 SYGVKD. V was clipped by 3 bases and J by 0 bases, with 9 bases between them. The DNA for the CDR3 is TGTGCCATCAGTGAAGACAGCACCTCTGGAAACACCATATATTTT. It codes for CAISEDSTSGNTIYF.

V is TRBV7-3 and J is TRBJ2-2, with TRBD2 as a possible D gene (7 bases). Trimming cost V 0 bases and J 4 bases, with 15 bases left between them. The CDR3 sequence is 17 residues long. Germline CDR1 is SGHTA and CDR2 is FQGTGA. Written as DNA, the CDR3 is TGTGCCAGCAGCTTAACGGGGGGGGCAGAGTCCACCGGGGAGCTGTTTTTT. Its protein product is CASSLTGGAESTGELFF.

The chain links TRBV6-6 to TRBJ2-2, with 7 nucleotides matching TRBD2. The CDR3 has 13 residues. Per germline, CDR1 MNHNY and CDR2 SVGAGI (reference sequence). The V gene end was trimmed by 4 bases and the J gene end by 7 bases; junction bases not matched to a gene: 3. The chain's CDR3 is CASSSPGGGELFF. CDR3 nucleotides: TGTGCCAGCAGTTCCCCGGGAGGCGGGGAGCTGTTTTTT.